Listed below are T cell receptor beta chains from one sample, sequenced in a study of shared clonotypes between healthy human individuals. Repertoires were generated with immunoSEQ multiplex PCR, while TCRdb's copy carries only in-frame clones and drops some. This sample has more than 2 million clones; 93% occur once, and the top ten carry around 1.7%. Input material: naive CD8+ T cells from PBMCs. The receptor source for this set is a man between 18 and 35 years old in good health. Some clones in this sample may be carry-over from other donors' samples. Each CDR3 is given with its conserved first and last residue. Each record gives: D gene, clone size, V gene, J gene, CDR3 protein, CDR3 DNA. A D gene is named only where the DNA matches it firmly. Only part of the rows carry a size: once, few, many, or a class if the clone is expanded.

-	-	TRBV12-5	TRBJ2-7	CASGEGNEQYF	TGTGCTAGTGGTGAGGGGAACGAGCAGTACTTC
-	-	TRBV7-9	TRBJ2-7	CASSFPHWVKPYEQYF	TGTGCCAGCAGCTTTCCTCACTGGGTCAAACCCTACGAGCAGTACTTC
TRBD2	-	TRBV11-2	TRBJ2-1	CASSLGASGSYNEQFF	TGTGCCAGCAGCTTAGGAGCTAGCGGGAGTTACAATGAGCAGTTCTTC
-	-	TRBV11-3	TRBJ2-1	CASSYQGPRSYNEQFF	TGTGCCAGCAGCTATCAGGGTCCCAGGTCCTACAATGAGCAGTTCTTC
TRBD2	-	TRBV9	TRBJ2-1	CASSVRAGGSYNEQFF	TGTGCCAGCAGCGTCAGGGCGGGAGGGTCCTACAATGAGCAGTTCTTC
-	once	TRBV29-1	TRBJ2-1	CSVEGGQGPSGHYNEQFF	TGCAGCGTTGAAGGGGGCCAGGGGCCTAGCGGACACTACAATGAGCAGTTCTTC
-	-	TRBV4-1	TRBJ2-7	CASSQATSTYEQYF	TGCGCCAGCAGCCAAGCGACATCCACCTACGAGCAGTACTTC
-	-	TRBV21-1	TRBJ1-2	CASSKGRCGNRGPAYGYTF	TGTGCCAGCAGCAAAGGTCGATGTGGGAACAGGGGACCTGCCTATGGCTACACCTTC
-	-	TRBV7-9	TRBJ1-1	CASSLMHTEAFF	TGTGCCAGCAGCTTAATGCACACTGAAGCTTTCTTT
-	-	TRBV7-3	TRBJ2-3	CASSLNSVGLDGDTQYF	TGTGCCAGCAGCTTAAATAGCGTGGGGCTAGATGGCGATACGCAGTATTTT
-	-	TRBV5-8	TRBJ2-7	CASSLARGERYYEQYF	TGTGCCAGCAGCCTGGCCAGGGGGGAGAGGTACTACGAGCAGTACTTC
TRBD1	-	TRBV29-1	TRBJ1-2	CSALGTGYGYTF	TGCAGCGCCCTCGGGACAGGCTATGGCTACACCTTC
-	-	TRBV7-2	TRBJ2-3	CASSSSRVDTQYF	TGTGCCAGCAGTTCTAGCCGGGTGGATACGCAGTATTTT
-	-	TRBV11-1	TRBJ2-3	CASSLRRGFGDTQYF	TGTGCCAGCAGCTTACGGAGGGGTTTCGGAGATACGCAGTATTTT
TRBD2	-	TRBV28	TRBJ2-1	CASSLPGFGREAGEQFF	TGTGCCAGCAGCCTCCCAGGGTTCGGTCGGGAGGCGGGTGAGCAGTTCTTC
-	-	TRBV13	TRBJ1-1	CASSTSRTGWSQGTEAFF	TGTGCCAGCAGCACCAGCCGAACAGGGTGGTCTCAGGGCACTGAAGCTTTCTTT
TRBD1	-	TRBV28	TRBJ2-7	CASSLSDRLDYEQYF	TGTGCCAGCAGTTTATCGGACAGGCTCGACTACGAGCAGTACTTC
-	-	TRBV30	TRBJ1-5	CAWSWGASNQPQHF	TGTGCCTGGAGTTGGGGGGCTAGCAATCAGCCCCAGCATTTT
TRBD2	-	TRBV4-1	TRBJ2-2	CASSQRLAPGGELFF	TGCGCCAGCAGCCAACGACTAGCGCCGGGCGGGGAGCTGTTTTTT
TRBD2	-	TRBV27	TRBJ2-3	CASSSGLAGVADTQYF	TGTGCCAGCAGTTCGGGACTAGCGGGAGTAGCAGATACGCAGTATTTT
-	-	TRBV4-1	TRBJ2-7	CASSQGGTPYEQYF	TGCGCCAGCAGCCAAGGTGGGACTCCCTACGAGCAGTACTTC
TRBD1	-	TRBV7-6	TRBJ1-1	CASSLGTSPGQGRRGTEAFF	TGTGCCAGCAGCTTAGGGACATCACCGGGACAGGGGCGCCGGGGCACTGAAGCTTTCTTT
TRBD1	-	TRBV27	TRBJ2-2	CASSPIPRTGYTGELFF	TGTGCCAGCAGTCCAATTCCCCGGACAGGATACACCGGGGAGCTGTTTTTT
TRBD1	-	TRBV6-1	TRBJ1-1	CASSERTGPQLNTEAFF	TGTGCCAGCAGTGAAAGGACAGGGCCACAACTGAACACTGAAGCTTTCTTT
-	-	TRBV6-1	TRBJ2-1	CAGGSYNEQFF	TGTGCCGGTGGGTCCTACAATGAGCAGTTCTTC
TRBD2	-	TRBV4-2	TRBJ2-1	CASSQVGLAGAREQFF	TGTGCCAGCAGCCAAGTCGGTCTAGCGGGAGCTCGAGAGCAGTTCTTC
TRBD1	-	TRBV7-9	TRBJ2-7	CASSEINRDSVYEQYF	TGTGCCAGCAGCGAGATTAACCGGGACAGCGTCTACGAGCAGTACTTC
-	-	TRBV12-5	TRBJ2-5	CASGDGTPFQETQYF	TGTGCTAGTGGTGACGGGACACCTTTCCAAGAGACCCAGTACTTC
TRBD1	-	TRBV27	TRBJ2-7	CASSTSGRGWPYEQYF	TGTGCCAGCAGCACCAGTGGCAGGGGGTGGCCCTACGAGCAGTACTTC
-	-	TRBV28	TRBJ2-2	CASSLLGGANTGELFF	TGTGCCAGCAGTCTCCTAGGAGGGGCGAACACCGGGGAGCTGTTTTTT
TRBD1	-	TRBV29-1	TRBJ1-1	CSAETGGGTEAFF	TGCAGCGCCGAAACAGGGGGCGGCACTGAAGCTTTCTTT
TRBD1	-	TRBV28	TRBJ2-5	CASSLWGPTGAPLQETQYF	TGTGCCAGCAGTTTATGGGGCCCTACAGGGGCCCCCCTCCAAGAGACCCAGTACTTC
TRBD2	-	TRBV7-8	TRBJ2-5	CASSFPLAGGPGIGETQYF	TGTGCCAGCAGCTTTCCACTAGCGGGAGGGCCTGGTATTGGGGAGACCCAGTACTTC
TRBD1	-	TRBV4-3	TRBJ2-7	CASSQDLGRGYYEQYF	TGCGCCAGCAGCCAAGATCTGGGCAGGGGGTACTACGAGCAGTACTTC
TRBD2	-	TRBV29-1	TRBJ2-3	CSVQPLTGGSFLTDTQYF	TGCAGCGTTCAACCCCTGACGGGAGGGTCTTTCCTTACAGATACGCAGTATTTT
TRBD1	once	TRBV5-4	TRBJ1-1	CASSYREGAAEAFF	TGTGCCAGCAGCTATCGGGAGGGGGCGGCTGAAGCTTTCTTT
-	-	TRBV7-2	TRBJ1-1	CASSFPQGYTEAFF	TGTGCCAGCAGCTTTCCACAGGGCTACACTGAAGCTTTCTTT